This T cell receptor (beta chain) was sequenced for a study of blood T cell repertoires in COVID-19. Study-level background: T cells, B-cell-depleted T cells, or PBMCs supplied cDNA or gDNA.

Here immunoSEQ multiplex PCR was the method, and the copy in TCRdb shows in-frame clones only, minus some. The table lists tens of thousands of clones, 85% to 90% of them singletons. CDR1 and CDR2 from the germline V gene are MDHEN and SYDVKM. The CDR3 length is 16 residues. Trimming removed 6 bases from V and 4 bases from J; junction bases left unmatched: 7. Specimen: peripheral blood. The chain employs TRBV28 and TRBJ1-6; TRBD1 matches at 9 bases. The sequence derives from an older man with acute or convalescent COVID-19. CDR3 protein: CASSNRGQKYNSPLHF. Here the CDR3 DNA reads TGTGCCAGCAGCAACAGGGGGCAAAAATATAATTCACCCCTCCACTTT.